This T cell receptor (beta chain) was retrieved from a study of cytomegalovirus exposure and HLA in healthy donors. Study details: A prior study identified approximately 120 million unique TCR beta sequences from around 180 million T cells. Study-wide findings and caveats: Trimming of TCR beta V- and J-genes showed a link, identified in a later analysis, to a missense DCLRE1C variant. Most TCR sequences proved rare, with some public TCRs found in many donors.

13 Jbeta primers and 60 Vbeta primers were used for the PCR. The protocol was immunoSEQ multiplex PCR, while the TCRdb copy is restricted to in-frame clones and leaves out a portion. Of approximately 110,000 clones listed, 75% to 85% are singletons. This CDR3 comprises 13 residues. V lost 11 bases and J 2 bases, leaving 12 bases between the germline ends. CDR1 is ENHRY, CDR2 SYGVKD, per germline. A note on this clone: What it binds is not known.

The donors were healthy bone marrow donors. The sequencing input was PBMCs. This clonotype was sampled from a man younger than 45 in good health and CMV-seronegative. The rearrangement joins TRBV10-3 to TRBJ1-4, with D possibly TRBD1 on 6 matching bases. Here the CDR3 DNA reads TGTGCCGCCCAGGGGCGCACTAATGAAAAACTGTTTTTT. It codes for CAAQGRTNEKLFF.